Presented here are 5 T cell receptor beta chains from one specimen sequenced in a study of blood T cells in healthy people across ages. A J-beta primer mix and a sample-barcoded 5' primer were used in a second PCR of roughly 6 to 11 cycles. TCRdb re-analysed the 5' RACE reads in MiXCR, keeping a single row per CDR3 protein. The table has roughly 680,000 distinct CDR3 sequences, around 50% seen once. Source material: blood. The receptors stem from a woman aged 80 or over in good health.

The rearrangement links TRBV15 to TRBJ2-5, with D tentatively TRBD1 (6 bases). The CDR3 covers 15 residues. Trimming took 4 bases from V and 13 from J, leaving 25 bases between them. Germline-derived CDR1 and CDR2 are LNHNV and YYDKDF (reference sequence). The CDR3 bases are TGTGCCACCAGCATAGGGACGGACAGCTCCTACGAGCGGTACTTC. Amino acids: CATSIGTDSSYERYF.

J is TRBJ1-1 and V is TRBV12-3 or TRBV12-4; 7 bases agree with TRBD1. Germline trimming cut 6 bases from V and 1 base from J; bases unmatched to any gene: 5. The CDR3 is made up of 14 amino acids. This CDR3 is CASSLDRQNTEAFF. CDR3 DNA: TGTGCCAGCAGCTTGGACAGGCAGAACACTGAAGCTTTCTTT.

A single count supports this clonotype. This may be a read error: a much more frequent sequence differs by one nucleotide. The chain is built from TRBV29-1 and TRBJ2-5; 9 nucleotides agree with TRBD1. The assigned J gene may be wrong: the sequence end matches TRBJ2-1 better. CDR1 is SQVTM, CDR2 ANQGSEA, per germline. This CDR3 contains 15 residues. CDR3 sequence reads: CSADSMTGGWETQFF. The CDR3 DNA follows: TGCAGCGCTGACTCCATGACAGGGGGTTGGGAGACCCAGTTCTTC.

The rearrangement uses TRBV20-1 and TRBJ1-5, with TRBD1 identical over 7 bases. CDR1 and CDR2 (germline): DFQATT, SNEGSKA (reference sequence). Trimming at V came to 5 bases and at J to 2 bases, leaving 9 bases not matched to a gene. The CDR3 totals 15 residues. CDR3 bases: TGCAGTGCTCCCCTGGGGGACAGTGGCAATCAGCCCCAGCATTTT. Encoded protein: CSAPLGDSGNQPQHF.

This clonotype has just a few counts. DNA of the CDR3: TGTGCCAGCAGTGGGCGCGGCTTGAGCACAGATACGCAGTATTTT. It encodes CASSGRGLSTDTQYF. The gene calls are TRBV2 and TRBJ2-3, with unresolved D. Trimming removed 4 bases from V and 0 bases from J, with 11 bases in between. CDR1 is SNHLY, CDR2 FYNNEI, per germline. This CDR3 comprises 15 residues.